Listed here is a single T cell receptor beta chain. Its antigen is not known. The germline CDR1 and CDR2 sequences are SGHKS and YYEKEE (reference sequence). The CDR3 has 13 residues. Trimming removed 1 base from V and 3 bases from J, with 5 bases in between. This specimen comes from a study of early stage breast cancer tumors. Study details: Invasive lobular carcinomas made up four of 12 ER+/PR+/HER2- tumors. Study-wide points: Compared with adjacent normal breast tissue, tumors showed roughly 2.4-fold greater T cell density and higher clonality.

Repertoires were generated with immunoSEQ multiplex PCR, while TCRdb's copy carries only in-frame clones and drops some. This sample has 45,000 to 50,000 clones, with 83% found just once. This TCR was sampled from a person aged 45-65 years with breast cancer. The V gene is TRBV5-5, the J gene TRBJ2-1, with no clear D. The sample was blood. The CDR3 sequence is CASSLRDYNEQFF. The CDR3, as DNA: TGTGCCAGCAGCTTGAGGGACTACAATGAGCAGTTCTTC.